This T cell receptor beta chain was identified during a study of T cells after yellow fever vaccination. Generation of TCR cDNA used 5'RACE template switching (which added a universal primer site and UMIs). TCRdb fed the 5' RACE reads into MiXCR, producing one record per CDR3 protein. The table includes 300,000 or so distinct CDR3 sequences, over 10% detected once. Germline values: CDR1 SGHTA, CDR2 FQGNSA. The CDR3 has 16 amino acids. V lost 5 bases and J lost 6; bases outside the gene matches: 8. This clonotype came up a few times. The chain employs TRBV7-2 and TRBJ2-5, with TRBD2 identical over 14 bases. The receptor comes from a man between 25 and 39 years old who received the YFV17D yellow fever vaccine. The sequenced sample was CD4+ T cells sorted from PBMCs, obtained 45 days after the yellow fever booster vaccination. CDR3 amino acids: CASSTTSGRAIQTQYF. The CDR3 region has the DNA TGTGCCAGCAGCACGACTAGCGGGAGGGCCATTCAGACCCAGTACTTC.